One sample yielded the 22 T cell receptor beta chains listed below, sequenced in a study of T cells in Graves' hyperthyroidism and ophthalmopathy. Amplification of TCR beta CDR3 regions was performed using RNA transcripts as template. HTBI primers were used for first-round RT-PCR of the TCR CDR3. TCRdb ran MiXCR on the multiplex PCR reads and lists one entry per CDR3 protein. The sample includes some 400,000 distinct CDR3 sequences, approximately 12% seen only once; the top ten take roughly 20%. Specimen: blood. These receptors all come from a man aged 25-45 years with Graves' hyperthyroidism that later progressed to Graves' ophthalmopathy.

In this sample, this clonotype turned up many times. This chain uses TRBV7-8 with TRBJ2-7; 8 bases are a match to TRBD1. The CDR3 has 12 amino acids. The germline V gene encodes CDR1 SGHVS and CDR2 FQNEAQ. The J segment lost 5 bases and the V segment lost 3 bases, leaving 0 bases of the junction unmatched. CDR3: CASSLTGDEQYF. In nucleotides, the CDR3 is TGTGCCAGCAGCTTGACAGGGGACGAGCAGTACTTC. The full variable domain, completed using reference TRBV7-8 and TRBJ2-7, is GAGVSQSPRYKVAKRGQDVALRCDPISGHVSLFWYQQALGQGPEFLTYFQNEAQLDKSGLPSDRFFAERPEGSVSTLKIQRTQQEDSAVYLCASSLTGDEQYFGPGTRLTVT.

The table lists this clonotype with a few counts. This chain uses TRBV6-6 with TRBJ2-2, with 8 bases identical to TRBD1. This CDR3 is built from 15 residues. Looked up from germline, CDR1 is MNHNY and CDR2 is SVGAGI (reference sequence). V trimming: 1 base; J trimming: 7 bases; junction bases outside the gene matches: 5. The CDR3: CASSYYGQGNGELFF. CDR3 nucleotide sequence: TGTGCCAGCAGTTACTACGGACAGGGAAACGGGGAGCTGTTTTTT.

This clonotype has a handful of counts. The chain couples TRBV5-1 to TRBJ1-4; no clear D. This CDR3 is built from 12 residues. V lost 0 bases to trimming and J lost 10 bases, with 7 bases between them. Per germline, CDR1 SGHRS and CDR2 YFSETQ. CDR3: CASSLDKGKLFF. DNA for the CDR3: TGCGCCAGCAGCTTGGACAAGGGAAAACTGTTTTTT.

This clonotype was seen at least ten times. V usage is TRBV7-9 and J usage is TRBJ2-7, with D perhaps assigned TRBD1 or TRBD2 (5 bases each). The ends were cut back, 5 bases at V and 3 bases at J, with 20 bases in the middle. The CDR3 has 16 residues. Germline V gene data show CDR1 as SEHNR and CDR2 as FQNEAQ (reference sequence). DNA for the CDR3: TGTGCCAGCAGCCGCCCCGGGACCGAGGAGCGCTACGAGCAGTACTTC. This gives the protein CASSRPGTEERYEQYF.

Concerning this clonotype itself: A much larger clone differs by one base, so this may be a read error. Likely a read error: the CDR3 ends without its conserved phenylalanine or tryptophan. The chain employs TRBV12-5 and TRBJ1-1, with D unresolved. Per germline, CDR1 LGHNT and CDR2 FRNRAP. V was trimmed by 1 base and J by 0 bases, leaving 3 bases between them. This CDR3 is 13 amino acids long. The CDR3 DNA sequence: TGTGCTAGTGGTTTGGACATGAACACTGAAGCTTTCTCT. It is translated as CASGLDMNTEAFS.

This chain uses TRBV29-1 with TRBJ1-5; 8 bases are shared with TRBD1. With V trimmed by 3 bases and J by 6 bases, 4 bases remained unmatched. Germline lookup yields CDR1 SQVTM and CDR2 ANQGSEA. The CDR3 has 13 residues. The CDR3 here is CSVDSGQGQPQHF. The CDR3 bases are TGCAGCGTTGATTCAGGACAGGGTCAGCCCCAGCATTTT.

This clonotype has at least ten counts. The rearrangement uses TRBV5-1 and TRBJ1-6, with 8 bases matching TRBD1. The V gene end was trimmed by 1 base and the J gene end by 5 bases; junction bases not matched to a gene: 8. Per the germline V gene, CDR1 is SGHRS and CDR2 is YFSETQ. This CDR3 spans 17 amino acids. CDR3 nucleotide sequence: TGCGCCAGCAGCTTGAACCTTCAGGGGGCTGATAATTCACCCCTCCACTTT. Protein: CASSLNLQGADNSPLHF. The whole variable domain, remainder taken from reference TRBV5-1 and TRBJ1-6, is KAGVTQTPRYLIKTRGQQVTLSCSPISGHRSVSWYQQTPGQGLQFLFEYFSETQRNKGNFPGRFSGRQFSNSRSEMNVSTLELGDSALYLCASSLNLQGADNSPLHFGNGTRLTVT.

This clonotype was recorded at least ten times. The chain links TRBV7-9 to TRBJ1-5, with TRBD1 identical over 10 bases. Trimming removed 1 base from V and 4 bases from J; junction bases left unmatched: 1. The CDR3 runs 15 residues. Germline loops: CDR1 SEHNR, CDR2 FQNEAQ (reference sequence). The CDR3 DNA reads TGTGCCAGCAGCTTAGGACAGGGGGCTAATCAGCCCCAGCATTTT. This sequence encodes CASSLGQGANQPQHF.

The genes are TRBV25-1 and TRBJ2-2; D possibly matches TRBD1 or TRBD2 (5 bases each). The CDR3 has 17 residues. Germline values: CDR1 MGHDK, CDR2 SYGVNS. V gave up 4 bases and J gave up 2 bases, with 17 bases separating them. In DNA, the CDR3 is TGTGCCAGCAGTGCGACTACGGGGCCGCTTAACACCGGGGAGCTGTTTTTT. Its protein is CASSATTGPLNTGELFF. Together with reference TRBV25-1 and TRBJ2-2, the CDR3 gives the full variable domain: EADIYQTPRYLVIGTGKKITLECSQTMGHDKMYWYQQDPGMELHLIHYSYGVNSTEKGDLSSESTVSRIRTEHFPLTLESARPSHTSQYLCASSATTGPLNTGELFFGEGSRLTVL.

This clonotype was recorded at least ten times. The CDR3 protein is CATSSGTLGETQYF. In nucleotides, the CDR3 is TGTGCCACCAGCAGTGGGACTTTGGGGGAGACCCAGTACTTC. This rearrangement joins TRBV15 to TRBJ2-5, with D possibly being TRBD2 (6 bases). Germline V lookup: CDR1 LNHNV, CDR2 YYDKDF (reference sequence). CDR3 length equals 14 residues. V was cut by 3 bases and J by 5 bases, with 13 bases left in between.

This clonotype was observed many times. CDR3 in DNA: TGTGCCAGCAGTCGGGGGGGAGTGCGCAATCAGCCCCAGCATTTT. Amino acids: CASSRGGVRNQPQHF. J is TRBJ1-5 and V is TRBV27; D is possibly TRBD1 (5 bases). The ends were cut back, 5 bases at V and 2 bases at J, with 13 bases in the middle. This CDR3 is 15 amino acids long. CDR1 and CDR2 (germline): MNHEY, SMNVEV (reference sequence).

There are many counts of this clonotype. The rearrangement uses TRBV18 and TRBJ1-2; no firm D call. The V gene lost 2 bases and the J gene lost 3 bases, with 7 bases spanning the gap. Germline CDR1 reads KGHSH; CDR2 reads LQKENI. The CDR3 is made up of 13 amino acids. CDR3 sequence reads: CASSPSGDYGYTF. In DNA form, the CDR3 reads TGTGCCAGCTCACCATCCGGGGACTATGGCTACACCTTC.

This clonotype was detected many times. The CDR3 nucleotides read TGTGCCAGCAGTTTTCTTGCAGGGGGCTATAGCAATCAGCCCCAGCATTTT. Translated: CASSFLAGGYSNQPQHF. The V and J genes are TRBV28 and TRBJ1-5, with 8 bases that match TRBD1. CDR1 and CDR2 (germline): MDHEN, SYDVKM. The CDR3 spans 17 residues. Germline trimming cut 3 bases from V and 0 bases from J; bases unmatched to any gene: 7.

This clonotype occurred many times. J is TRBJ2-5 and V is TRBV7-9; TRBD2 is a possible D gene (5 bases). This CDR3 comprises 15 residues. Germline CDR1 reads SEHNR; CDR2 reads FQNEAQ (reference sequence). Trimming stripped 5 bases from V and 0 bases from J, with 13 bases between. The CDR3 DNA reads as TGTGCCAGCAGCCCTCGGACTGGGCACCAAGAGACCCAGTACTTC. It specifies CASSPRTGHQETQYF.

This clonotype was seen repeatedly, ten times or more. V and J are TRBV6-1 and TRBJ2-7; tentative D call: TRBD1 (6 bases). Per the germline V gene, CDR1 is MNHNS and CDR2 is SASEGT. The CDR3 contains 14 residues. With 5 bases removed from V and 2 bases from J, the gap between germline ends came to 13 bases. CDR3 in amino acids: CASSFQGIPYEQYF. CDR3 DNA: TGTGCCAGCAGTTTCCAGGGGATCCCCTACGAGCAGTACTTC.

This chain joins TRBV9 and TRBJ1-6, with 7 bases aligning to TRBD1. With V trimmed by 4 bases and J by 2 bases, 9 bases remained unmatched. Germline CDR1 reads SGDLS; CDR2 reads YYNGEE. The CDR3 is 17 amino acids. CDR3 residues: CASSPSTGQPYNSPLHF. DNA for the CDR3: TGTGCCAGCAGCCCATCGACAGGGCAACCCTATAATTCACCCCTCCACTTT.

Of note for this clonotype: Compared with germline, one end of the junction differs, possibly owing to a read error. The rearrangement uses TRBV28 and TRBJ2-7; D is unresolved. CDR3 size: 13 residues. Germline V gene lookup returns CDR1 MDHEN and CDR2 SYDVKM. The CDR3 here is CASSLPQKYVQYF. The CDR3, as DNA: TGTGCCAGCAGTTTACCCCAGAAGTACGTGCAGTACTTC.

Ten or more counts support this clonotype. V and J are TRBV7-6 and TRBJ1-6; D might be TRBD1 (6 bases). CDR3 length: 16 residues. In germline, CDR1 is SGHVS, CDR2 FNYEAQ. V gave up 2 bases and J gave up 5 bases, with 13 bases separating them. CDR3 bases: TGTGCCAGCAGCTTAATACAGGGAGGAGATAATTCACCCCTCCACTTT. Translating gives CASSLIQGGDNSPLHF.

This clonotype appeared many times. V gene TRBV27 combines with J gene TRBJ2-4, with 8 bases matching TRBD2. Germline V gene lookup returns CDR1 MNHEY and CDR2 SMNVEV (reference sequence). The CDR3 consists of 17 residues. Trimming took 6 bases from V and 0 from J; bases not matched to a gene: 10. The CDR3 nucleotides are TGTGCCAGCAGAGGAGCGGGGGTTATCCGAGCCAAAAACATTCAGTACTTC. It translates to CASRGAGVIRAKNIQYF.

The CDR3 region has the DNA TGTGCCAGTAGCACCCAGACAGGGAACTATGGCTACACCTTC. Protein product: CASSTQTGNYGYTF. The rearrangement joins TRBV19 to TRBJ1-2, with 7 bases lining up with TRBD1. Losses at the gene ends were 6 bases for V and 2 bases for J; bases not matched to a gene: 6. The length of the CDR3 is 14 residues. CDR1 is LNHDA and CDR2 is SQIVND in the germline V gene (reference sequence). Full variable domain (remainder filled in from reference TRBV19 and TRBJ1-2): DGGITQSPKYLFRKEGQNVTLSCEQNLNHDAMYWYRQDPGQGLRLIYYSQIVNDFQKGDIAEGYSVSREKKESFPLTVTSAQKNPTAFYLCASSTQTGNYGYTFGSGTRLTVV.

Only a few counts were recorded for this clonotype. The chain combines TRBV7-3 with TRBJ1-1, with D perhaps matching TRBD1 (6 bases). This CDR3 has 14 amino acids. Germline V gives CDR1 SGHTA, CDR2 FQGTGA. V lost 6 bases, J lost 5 bases, and 16 bases lay in between. The CDR3 sequence: CASSGEGGWTEAFF. DNA of the CDR3: TGTGCCAGCAGTGGGGAGGGGGGGTGGACTGAAGCTTTCTTT.

This clonotype was seen a few times. The chain recombines TRBV6-5 with TRBJ2-7, with 14 bases fitting TRBD2. J was trimmed by 3 bases and V by 1 base; bases with no gene match: 5. The CDR3 runs to 17 residues. Per the germline V gene, CDR1 is MNHEY and CDR2 is SVGAGI. The DNA for the CDR3 is TGTGCCAGCAGTTACTTGACTAGCGGGGGGGGGATCTACGAGCAGTACTTC. This translates into CASSYLTSGGGIYEQYF.